This T cell receptor (beta chain) appears in the sequencing data of a study of metastatic and nonmetastatic thyroid tumors. Study at large: Both malignant and benign thyroid patients supplied peripheral blood and tumor or nodule tissue samples, across which the repertoires of these patients were then compared. Notes on the study in general: Malignant tumors reportedly showed significantly higher TCR beta diversity than benign nodules in both blood and tumor.

This CDR3 contains 15 residues. The germline V gene has CDR1 LGHNA and CDR2 YSLEER. V was pared by 2 bases and J by 4 bases, with 15 bases between. Original processing notes: Using the CDR3 differences seen across clinicopathological groups, the authors built a distant-metastasis classifier for papillary thyroid cancer, which was meant to discriminate distant-metastatic patients. TCRdb reanalyzed the PCR reads with MiXCR. The V and J calls were determined by TCRdb, not by the authors. The top ten clones hold about 11% of a sample with tens of thousands of clones, roughly 13% of them seen once. This clone has at least ten counts. What it recognizes is unknown. Thyroid surgery took place with no prior treatment in any patient.

This sequence originates from a female donor with papillary thyroid cancer or a benign thyroid nodule (not recorded which). Some clones in this sample may be carry-over from other donors' samples. The chain links TRBV4-3 to TRBJ2-7; tentatively, D is TRBD2 (6 bases). The sample comprised blood. Written as DNA, the CDR3 is TGCGCCAGCAGCCAATTTCTGGCGGGATGGTACGAGCAGTACTTC. Translated: CASSQFLAGWYEQYF.